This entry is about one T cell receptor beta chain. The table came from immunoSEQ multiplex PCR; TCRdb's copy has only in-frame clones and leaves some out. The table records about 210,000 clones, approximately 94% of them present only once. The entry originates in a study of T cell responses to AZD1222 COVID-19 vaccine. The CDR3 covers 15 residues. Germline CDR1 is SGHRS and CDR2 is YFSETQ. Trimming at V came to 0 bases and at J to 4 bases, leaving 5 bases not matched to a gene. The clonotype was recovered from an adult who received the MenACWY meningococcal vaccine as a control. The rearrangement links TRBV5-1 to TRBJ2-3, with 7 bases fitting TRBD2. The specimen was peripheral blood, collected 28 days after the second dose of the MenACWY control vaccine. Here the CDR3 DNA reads TGCGCCAGCAGCTTGGGGGGACTAAGGGCAGATACGCAGTATTTT. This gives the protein CASSLGGLRADTQYF.